The 2 T cell receptor beta chains presented below share a single source sample, sequenced in a study of blood T cell repertoires in COVID-19. Only in-frame clones appear in the TCRdb table, and some are missing; sequencing was by immunoSEQ multiplex PCR. The data contain approximately 240,000 clones, 90% to 95% of them singletons. Sequencing was done on a sample of PBMCs or T cells enriched from blood (not recorded which). These receptors were taken from a woman aged 18-30 years who had recovered from COVID-19.

The chain is built from TRBV21-1 and TRBJ1-6; TRBD1, as called in the table, went unchecked against the DNA. TRBV21-1 is a known pseudogene. The CDR3 contains 18 residues. CDR3 protein: CASSKEKAIGRVDSPLHF. The DNA for the CDR3 is TGTGCCAGCAGCAAAGAAAAAGCGATAGGCAGGGTGGATTCACCCCTCCACTTT.

The gene calls are TRBV6-6 and TRBJ2-2; the D gene is possibly TRBD1 (6 bases). Germline V gene data show CDR1 as MNHNY and CDR2 as SVGAGI (reference sequence). The V end was cut by 5 bases, the J end by 6 bases, with 13 bases between. This CDR3 contains 14 residues. CDR3: CASSGTGSAGELFF. CDR3 coding DNA: TGTGCCAGCAGTGGCACAGGGTCCGCCGGGGAGCTGTTTTTT.